These 24 T cell receptor beta chains were all obtained from the same sample, sequenced in a study of OX40 agonist ivuxolimab in advanced cancers. The table came from immunoSEQ multiplex PCR; TCRdb's copy has only in-frame clones and leaves some out. The sample shows some 70,000 clones, about 85% of them seen only once. The specimen was CD4+ or CD8+ T cells sorted from blood, collected in a trial of the OX40 agonist ivuxolimab. These receptors all stem from an adult with an advanced solid tumor such as melanoma, head and neck, liver or kidney cancer.

This chain connects TRBV28 to TRBJ1-2; 8 bases agree with TRBD1. The V and J ends lost 5 bases and 2 bases, in that order; junction bases with no gene match: 4. The CDR3 spans 14 residues. CDR1 MDHEN and CDR2 SYDVKM come from the germline V gene. CDR3 sequence: CASSGDRPNYGYTF. In nucleotides, the CDR3 is TGTGCCAGCAGTGGGGACAGGCCCAACTATGGCTACACCTTC.

J is TRBJ1-4 and V is TRBV5-5; TRBD1 matches at 7 bases. Germline values: CDR1 SGHKS, CDR2 YYEKEE (reference sequence). V was pared by 2 bases and J by 1 base, with 14 bases of the junction left unmatched. The CDR3 sequence is 19 residues long. The CDR3 DNA sequence: TGTGCCAGCAGCTTTTGGACAAACCTTAGACAGGGAACTAATGAAAAACTGTTTTTT. Residues: CASSFWTNLRQGTNEKLFF.

The chain couples TRBV18 to TRBJ2-5, with D perhaps TRBD1 (8 bases). Germline V CDR1 and CDR2: KGHSH, LQKENI. Between the trimmed V and J ends, which lost 4 bases and 1 base, there was a span of 31 bases. This CDR3 is built from 21 residues. The chain's CDR3 is CASSRRPLTGEGVHVQETQYF. The CDR3 nucleotides read TGTGCCAGCTCACGTCGGCCCCTGACAGGGGAGGGTGTCCATGTCCAAGAGACCCAGTACTTC.

This clone was recorded only once. This rearrangement joins TRBV7-9 to TRBJ2-3, with no clear D. CDR1 is SEHNR and CDR2 is FQNEAQ in the germline V gene (reference sequence). The CDR3 contains 14 residues. The germline V and J ends were trimmed by 8 bases and 1 base, with 13 bases remaining between them. CDR3: CASDGELRTDTQYF. CDR3 bases: TGTGCCAGCGATGGTGAACTGCGCACAGATACGCAGTATTTT.

The chain joins TRBV28 to TRBJ2-7; D may be TRBD2 (6 bases). The V and J ends lost 3 bases and 1 base respectively, with 13 bases between them. This CDR3 is built from 15 residues. Germline V lookup: CDR1 MDHEN, CDR2 SYDVKM. The CDR3 coding sequence is TGTGCCAGCAGTTTGGGGCCAGGGAGGTCCTACGAGCAGTACGTC. Translated: CASSLGPGRSYEQYV.

The chain is built from TRBV18 and TRBJ1-5; a weak D match, TRBD1 (5 bases). The V and J ends lost 3 bases and 3 bases respectively, with 12 bases between them. The CDR3 spans 15 residues. CDR1 and CDR2 from the germline V gene are KGHSH and LQKENI. The CDR3 sequence is CASSPLDSVNQPQHF. The CDR3 nucleotides read TGTGCCAGCTCACCCCTTGACAGCGTCAATCAGCCCCAGCATTTT.

The gene calls are TRBV7-9 and TRBJ2-1, with 9 bases identical to TRBD2. Germline V gene data show CDR1 as SEHNR and CDR2 as FQNEAQ (reference sequence). This CDR3 has 16 amino acids. With 1 base clipped from V and 3 bases from J, the junction kept 4 bases outside the gene matches. The CDR3, as DNA: TGTGCCAGCAGCTTAGTTCCTAGCGGGAACTACAATGAGCAGTTCTTC. Encoded protein: CASSLVPSGNYNEQFF.

The chain uses TRBV18 and TRBJ1-1; TRBD1 agrees at 7 bases. The germline V gene encodes CDR1 KGHSH and CDR2 LQKENI. The CDR3 consists of 16 residues. The trim removed 3 bases at V and 8 bases at J, leaving 15 bases unmatched. The CDR3 spells CASSPTKTGVWAEAFF. The CDR3 coding sequence is TGTGCCAGCTCACCTACTAAAACAGGGGTTTGGGCCGAAGCTTTCTTT.

This clone was seen only a few times. This rearrangement joins TRBV28 to TRBJ1-6, with D unclear. The V gene lost 1 base and the J gene lost 14 bases, with 9 bases spanning the gap. The germline CDR1 and CDR2 sequences are MDHEN and SYDVKM. CDR3 length equals 12 residues. The CDR3 loop reads CASSLSAPTLHF. The CDR3 nucleotides read TGTGCCAGCAGTTTATCGGCCCCGACCCTCCACTTT. Supplemented by reference TRBV28 and TRBJ1-6, the full variable domain reads DVKVTQSSRYLVKRTGEKVFLECVQDMDHENMFWYRQDPGLGLRLIYFSYDVKMKEKGDIPEGYSVSREKKERFSLILESASTNQTSMYLCASSLSAPTLHFGNGTRLTVT.

Note on this clone: The sample contains more than one DNA sequence encoding this CDR3. J is TRBJ2-7 and V is TRBV27, with TRBD1 matching over 7 bases. V was clipped by 4 bases and J by 2 bases; unmatched bases: 2. CDR3 length: 13 amino acids. Per the germline V gene, CDR1 is MNHEY and CDR2 is SMNVEV (reference sequence). The CDR3 DNA follows: TGTGCCAGCAGTTGGGACAGTACCTACGAGCAGTACTTC. Protein sequence: CASSWDSTYEQYF.

Here the CDR3 DNA reads TGTGCCAGCAGCCCATGGGACAGAGACTACGAGCAGTACTTC. It yields the protein CASSPWDRDYEQYF. The chain carries TRBV7-9 and TRBJ2-7, with 7 bases lining up with TRBD1. Germline CDR1 and CDR2: SEHNR and FQNEAQ (reference sequence). This CDR3 contains 14 residues. Trimming took 5 bases from V and 3 from J; bases not matched to a gene: 7.

The chain recombines TRBV27 with TRBJ2-7; D may be TRBD2 (7 bases). Germline V lookup: CDR1 MNHEY, CDR2 SMNVEV (reference sequence). The CDR3 sequence is 13 residues long. Trimming removed 2 bases at V and 8 bases at J, with 13 bases between. CDR3 DNA sequence: TGTGCCAGCAGTTTAAAACAGGGACTAAAGCAGTACGTC. Translating it yields CASSLKQGLKQYV.

V and J are TRBV7-2 and TRBJ2-7; D gene uncertain. This CDR3 has 12 residues. V was clipped by 2 bases and J by 4 bases, with 6 bases between them. From germline, CDR1 is SGHTA and CDR2 FQGNSA. The CDR3 coding sequence is TGTGCCAGCAGCTTAACCCTTTACGAGCAGTACTTC. Its translation is CASSLTLYEQYF.

The V and J genes are TRBV19 and TRBJ1-2; 8 bases agree with TRBD1. The CDR3 length is 14 residues. V was clipped by 3 bases and J by 4 bases; unmatched bases: 4. Germline CDR1 LNHDA, CDR2 SQIVND (reference sequence). The CDR3 here is CASSIGGTGYGYTF. In DNA, the CDR3 is TGTGCCAGTAGTATCGGCGGGACAGGCTATGGCTACACCTTC.

The chain is built from TRBV10-2 and TRBJ2-5; D might be TRBD2 (7 bases). The CDR3 is 14 residues long. Trimming cost V 7 bases and J 5 bases, with 17 bases left between them. CDR1 and CDR2 from the germline V gene are WSHSY and SAAADI. The CDR3 DNA is TGCGCCAGCACCCTACCACAGGGAGGGGAGACCCAGTACTTC. Translated, it gives CASTLPQGGETQYF.

J is TRBJ2-5 and V is TRBV20-1; D possibly corresponds to TRBD2 (6 bases). Germline CDR1 and CDR2: DFQATT and SNEGSKA (reference sequence). This CDR3 has 9 amino acids. The V end was cut by 4 bases, the J end by 9 bases, with 6 bases between. The CDR3: CSATGAQYF. The CDR3 DNA reads as TGCAGTGCTACGGGGGCCCAGTACTTC.

The rearrangement joins TRBV7-9 to TRBJ1-2, with unresolved D. Germline V gene data show CDR1 as SEHNR and CDR2 as FQNEAQ (reference sequence). V was clipped by 5 bases and J by 4 bases, with 17 bases between them. The CDR3 has 15 residues. CDR3 loop: CASSPQFSSPYGYTF. The DNA for the CDR3 is TGTGCCAGCAGCCCCCAATTCAGTTCCCCCTATGGCTACACCTTC.

The rearrangement joins TRBV7-3 to TRBJ2-3; D possibly corresponds to TRBD2 (6 bases). This CDR3 spans 16 amino acids. Trimming took 1 base from V and 3 from J, leaving 14 bases between them. Germline V gene lookup returns CDR1 SGHTA and CDR2 FQGTGA. CDR3 in amino acids: CASSLNWGVGTDTQYF. In DNA, the CDR3 is TGTGCCAGCAGCTTAAATTGGGGGGTCGGAACAGATACGCAGTATTTT.

The rearrangement links TRBV6-5 to TRBJ2-3; D might be TRBD2 (5 bases). CDR1 is MNHEY, CDR2 SVGAGI, per germline. V was trimmed by 6 bases and J by 7 bases, leaving 14 bases between them. The CDR3 sequence is 13 residues long. CDR3 residues: CASRRLGDYTQYF. DNA for the CDR3: TGTGCCAGCAGACGACTCGGGGATTATACGCAGTATTTT.

A note on this clone: An end of the junction differs from the germline gene, which may be a read error. The chain couples TRBV5-1 to TRBJ2-2; D ambiguous. Germline CDR1 is SGHRS and CDR2 is YFSETQ. The CDR3 consists of 12 residues. CDR3 residues: CASSQTPGGLFF. The CDR3 coding sequence is TGTGCCAGCAGCCAGACCCCCGGTGGACTGTTTTTT.

This rearrangement joins TRBV2 to TRBJ1-2; perhaps TRBD1 as D (5 bases). Trimming took off 7 bases at V and 0 bases at J, with 12 bases between the two ends. Per germline, CDR1 SNHLY and CDR2 FYNNEI. The CDR3 runs 14 residues. The CDR3 protein is CASISPGPNYGYTF. In nucleotides, the CDR3 is TGTGCCAGCATATCTCCAGGGCCTAACTATGGCTACACCTTC.

This sequence joins TRBV28 and TRBJ1-4; D call uncertain. Trimming took 5 bases from V and 8 from J, leaving 9 bases between them. The CDR3 length is 12 residues. Germline CDR1 and CDR2: MDHEN and SYDVKM. Written as DNA, the CDR3 is TGTGCCAGCAGTCCTCCGGGCGAAAAACTGTTTTTT. Translated: CASSPPGEKLFF.

The chain carries TRBV19 and TRBJ1-6; no clear D. In germline, CDR1 is LNHDA, CDR2 SQIVND (reference sequence). With 1 base removed from V and 15 bases from J, the gap between germline ends came to 13 bases. The CDR3 spans 13 residues. The CDR3 nucleotides read TGTGCCAGTAGTATAGGAACGGCCGCGGTCCTCCACTTT. It is translated as CASSIGTAAVLHF.

The CDR3 sequence is CASSSYREDNEQFF. Written as DNA, the CDR3 is TGTGCCAGCAGCTCCTACAGGGAGGACAATGAGCAGTTCTTC. The chain couples TRBV11-2 to TRBJ2-1; tentatively, D is TRBD1 or TRBD2 (6 bases each). CDR1 and CDR2 (germline): SGHAT, FQNNGV. This CDR3 has 14 amino acids. V was pared by 4 bases and J by 5 bases, with 12 bases between.